The rows below give T cell receptor beta chains drawn from one sample of a study of T cell responses to AZD1222 COVID-19 vaccine. Sequenced by immunoSEQ multiplex PCR; TCRdb stores in-frame clones only, minus some. The sample gives more than 95,000 clones, about 86% of which show up once; around 8.7% is in the top ten. Source: peripheral blood, taken on day 0 of AZD1222 vaccination. The receptors shown here come from an adult in good health. CDR3s include the opening cysteine and the closing phenylalanine or tryptophan. A D gene is named only where the DNA matches it firmly. Clone size is stated in some rows and not others, as once, few, many or a class when expanded.

TRBJ2-5	-	TRBV28	TRBD2	TGTGCCAGCATCTCGGCTAGCGGGATCGTCTTACAAGAGACCCAGTACTTC	CASISASGIVLQETQYF
TRBJ2-7	-	TRBV19	-	TGTGCCAGTAGTGCTCAACAGGGTGGGATATACGAGCAGTACTTC	CASSAQQGGIYEQYF
TRBJ2-1	-	TRBV27	TRBD2	TGTGCCAGCAGTTCTCAGACTAGCGGGAGGGCAGTTTGGTTCTTC	CASSSQTSGRAVWFF
TRBJ1-6	-	TRBV5-1	-	TGCGCCAGCAGCTTCGGAGAGAGCTCCTATAATTCACCCCTCCACTTT	CASSFGESSYNSPLHF
TRBJ1-4	-	TRBV5-1	-	TGCGCCAGCAGCCCCGGAGGGGGAGATGAAAAACTGTTTTTT	CASSPGGGDEKLFF
TRBJ2-3	-	TRBV7-9	-	TGTGCCAGCAGCCCCACCGCGGATACGCAGTATTTT	CASSPTADTQYF
TRBJ2-7	-	TRBV27	-	TGTGCCAGCAGTGACTCCGGGTTGTCCTACGAGCAGTACTTC	CASSDSGLSYEQYF
TRBJ2-2	-	TRBV11-2	TRBD1	TGTGCCAGCAGCATGGGACAGGGGAGGACGGAGCTGTTTTTT	CASSMGQGRTELFF
TRBJ2-2	few	TRBV11-3	-	TGTGCCAGCAGCTTAGGTGGGAGTTGGACCGGGGAGCTGTTTTTT	CASSLGGSWTGELFF
TRBJ1-1	-	TRBV5-1	-	TGCGCCAGCAGCTTTGAATCGTGGGGGGGAGGCACTGAAGCTTTCTTT	CASSFESWGGGTEAFF
TRBJ1-6	once	TRBV25-1	TRBD1	TGTGCCAGCAGTGAATCGCACAGGGGAGGTTCACCCCTCCACTTT	CASSESHRGGSPLHF
TRBJ1-2	-	TRBV18	TRBD1	TGTGCCAGCTCGCTCAGGGGGCGGATGGATGGCTATGGCTACACCTTC	CASSLRGRMDGYGYTF
TRBJ1-6	once	TRBV30	-	TGTGCCTGGACGGCCCCCCCAGGGTTAAACAATTCACCCCTCCACTTT	CAWTAPPGLNNSPLHF
TRBJ2-2	-	TRBV6-5	-	TGTGCCAGCAGCAGGGACACCGGGGAGCTGTTTTTT	CASSRDTGELFF
TRBJ2-7	-	TRBV5-8	TRBD2	TGTGCCAGCAGCTTGGCCAACCTAGCGGGGGGCGGCTACGAGCAGTACTTC	CASSLANLAGGGYEQYF
TRBJ2-1	-	TRBV4-3	TRBD2	TGCGCCAGCAGCCAAGCCTCGGGCGGGGGGTGGCATGAGCAGTTCTTC	CASSQASGGGWHEQFF
TRBJ1-5	-	TRBV6-1	-	TGTGCCAGCAGTGAATGGGGGGGTAGCAATCAGCCCCAGCATTTT	CASSEWGGSNQPQHF
TRBJ1-1	-	TRBV7-9	-	TGTGCCAGCAGTATGAGCGGTGCGAACACTGAAGCTTTCTTT	CASSMSGANTEAFF
TRBJ2-7	-	TRBV30	-	TGTGCCTGGAGGGGGGACCTACGCTCCTACGAGCAGTACTTC	CAWRGDLRSYEQYF
TRBJ1-1	-	TRBV9	TRBD1	TGTGCCAGCAGCGGGACCGGGACAGGGTTGGGACGAGCTTTCTTT	CASSGTGTGLGRAFF
TRBJ2-1	-	TRBV12-3/TRBV12-4	-	TGTGCCAGCAGTTTTAATAGGGTGCAGTTCTTC	CASSFNRVQFF
TRBJ1-1	-	TRBV4-1	TRBD1	TGCGCCAGCAGCCCGATTCTGACAGGGGAGAACACTGAAGCTTTCTTT	CASSPILTGENTEAFF
TRBJ2-3	-	TRBV19	-	TGTGCCAGTAGGTCCAGGGCCGCCACAGATACGCAGTATTTT	CASRSRAATDTQYF
TRBJ1-1	-	TRBV6-6	-	TGTGCCAGCGGGAGGGGACGGACTAACACTGAAGCTTTCTTT	CASGRGRTNTEAFF
TRBJ1-2	-	TRBV12-3/TRBV12-4	-	TGTGCCAGCAGTTTAAGGGGGGATGGCTACACCTTC	CASSLRGDGYTF
TRBJ1-5	-	TRBV19	-	TGTGCCACCAAGAGGACGACAGATCTTAGCAATCAGCCCCAGCATTTT	CATKRTTDLSNQPQHF
TRBJ1-5	-	TRBV29-1	-	TGCAGCGTTGCCCTGGGGCAGGGAGATCAGCCCCAGCATTTT	CSVALGQGDQPQHF
TRBJ2-5	-	TRBV7-2	-	TGTGCCAGCAGCTTAGTTCTGAGGGAGACCCAGTACTTC	CASSLVLRETQYF
TRBJ2-5	-	TRBV5-1	TRBD2	TGCGCCAGCAGCTTGTGGGCCGGGGGGAACCAAGAGACCCAGTACTTC	CASSLWAGGNQETQYF
TRBJ2-7	-	TRBV6-5	TRBD1	TGTGCCAGCAGTTACTCGAGTCAGGGGGCCTACGAGCAGTACTTC	CASSYSSQGAYEQYF
TRBJ2-5	-	TRBV11-2	-	TGTGCCAGCAGCTTAGAGGGATGGGGAGAGACCCAGTACTTC	CASSLEGWGETQYF
TRBJ2-5	once	TRBV7-2	-	TGTGCCAGCAGCTTCAACTATGAAGAGACCCAGTACTTC	CASSFNYEETQYF
TRBJ2-2	once	TRBV24-1	-	TGTGCCACCAGTGATCCCAACACCGGGGAGCTGTTTTTT	CATSDPNTGELFF
TRBJ1-1	-	TRBV7-9	-	TGTGCCAGCAGCTTAGAGGGCCAGGGTGAAGCTTTCTTT	CASSLEGQGEAFF
TRBJ1-2	-	TRBV5-8	-	TGTGCCAGCAGCCGAACCAGGGGAAACTATGGCTACACCTTC	CASSRTRGNYGYTF
TRBJ1-2	-	TRBV18	TRBD1	TGTGCCAGCTCACCCCAGAGACAGGGGCATAACTATGGCTACACCTTC	CASSPQRQGHNYGYTF
TRBJ1-2	-	TRBV3-1/TRBV3-2	TRBD1	TGTGCCAGCAGCCATACAGGGGTAGGGGCCTATGGCTACACCTTC	CASSHTGVGAYGYTF
TRBJ2-7	-	TRBV7-2	-	TGTGCCAGCAGCTTAGTAATCGGCTACGAGCAGTACTTC	CASSLVIGYEQYF
TRBJ1-2	few	TRBV11-2	-	TGTGCCAGCAGCCCGAGGGCACAGGCGGGGGCTGGCTACACCTTC	CASSPRAQAGAGYTF
TRBJ1-5	-	TRBV7-2	-	TGTGCCAGCAGCTCCGACAGAGGTCAGCCCCAGCATTTT	CASSSDRGQPQHF
TRBJ2-3	once	TRBV6-2/TRBV6-3	-	TGTGCCAGCAGTTACCCCGGGTCTCGGGTTGGAAATACGCAGTATTTT	CASSYPGSRVGNTQYF
TRBJ2-7	-	TRBV6-5	-	TGTGCCTACCAGGCCAGCGGAAAATACGAGCAGTACTTC	CAYQASGKYEQYF
TRBJ2-3	-	TRBV7-2	TRBD2	TGTGCCAGCAGCCCCAGTCGGGGGGGACTAGCCCGCCCAGATACGCAGTATTTT	CASSPSRGGLARPDTQYF
TRBJ1-1	few	TRBV9	-	TGTGCCAGCAGCCCAGAACCAGGGAACACTGAAGCTTTCTTT	CASSPEPGNTEAFF
TRBJ2-7	-	TRBV5-6	TRBD1	TGTGCCAGCAGCTCACCCGGACAGGGGGCGGGCGAGCAGTACTTC	CASSSPGQGAGEQYF
TRBJ1-3	many	TRBV7-8	-	TGTGCCAGCAGCTTAGACAGTACTGGAAACACCATATATTTT	CASSLDSTGNTIYF
TRBJ2-7	-	TRBV7-9	-	TGTGCCAGCAGCTTATTCCCTTCCTACGAGCAGTACTTC	CASSLFPSYEQYF
TRBJ1-1	-	TRBV3-1/TRBV3-2	TRBD1	TGTGCCAGCAGCCAAGAAGACAGGGTGGGAGAAGCTTTCTTT	CASSQEDRVGEAFF
TRBJ2-1	-	TRBV21-1	-	TGTGCCATCCCCCTTCCAGGGCTGTACAATGAGCAGTTCTTC	CAIPLPGLYNEQFF
TRBJ2-1	-	TRBV15	TRBD2	TGTGCCACCAGCAGGGCGATGAGCGCGGGAGTGGATGAGCAGTTCTTC	CATSRAMSAGVDEQFF
TRBJ1-1	once	TRBV11-2	-	TGTGCCAGCAGCTTAGAAACAGGGTACACTGAAGCTTTCTTT	CASSLETGYTEAFF
TRBJ1-1	-	TRBV28	TRBD1	TGTGCCAGCAGACGGGACAGGGGAGGAGGGCCAGCCACTGAAGCTTTCTTT	CASRRDRGGGPATEAFF
TRBJ2-1	-	TRBV2	TRBD2	TGTGCCAGCAGAGAGCGGGGGAACTACAATGAGCAGTTCTTC	CASRERGNYNEQFF
TRBJ2-3	-	TRBV2	-	TGTGCCACTCGACTAGACCGCACAGATACGCAGTATTTT	CATRLDRTDTQYF